Listed below are T cell receptor beta chains from one sample, sequenced in a study of shared clonotypes between healthy human individuals. Only in-frame clones appear in the TCRdb table, and some are missing; sequencing was by immunoSEQ multiplex PCR. The table records about 470,000 clones, more than 75% of them present only once. The specimen sequenced was PBMCs. Source of these receptors: a middle-aged woman in good health. Some clones in this sample may be carry-over from other donors' samples. CDR3s leave out the opening cysteine and the closing phenylalanine or tryptophan. Rows give clone size only sometimes, using once, few, many, or a class for an expanded clone.

v_call	clone_size	j_call	cdr3_aa
TRBV10-2	NA	TRBJ2-1	ASSAPARGYNEQF
TRBV29-1	NA	TRBJ2-3	SVESGSTDTQY
TRBV7-7	many	TRBJ2-7	ASSFLRYSPYEQY
TRBV5-6	NA	TRBJ2-1	ASSSYGLAWQF
TRBV7-3	once	TRBJ2-3	ASSRRQTTDTQY
TRBV30	once	TRBJ2-3	AWTPPDPIPNRDTQY
TRBV7-2	NA	TRBJ2-2	ASSLLASGATNTGELF
TRBV28	NA	TRBJ1-4	ASSPTGADEKLF
TRBV7-2	NA	TRBJ2-5	ASSPVGVQY
TRBV30	NA	TRBJ1-2	AWERDRTNYGYT
TRBV6-6	NA	TRBJ1-2	ASSYSVRQIYGYT
TRBV29-1	NA	TRBJ2-5	SVGSASGRFRTQY
TRBV6-6	NA	TRBJ2-2	ASSWGEGTGELF
TRBV7-7	NA	TRBJ2-1	ASSYNLGRIHEQF
TRBV15	NA	TRBJ2-5	ATSTSGQETQY
TRBV11-2	NA	TRBJ1-5	ASSLDFGTNQPQH
TRBV28	NA	TRBJ1-5	ASSPLGLGDSNQPQH
TRBV5-1	many	TRBJ2-7	ASSHGTIYEQY
TRBV28	NA	TRBJ1-4	ASRGPGTNEKLF
TRBV27	NA	TRBJ1-3	ASSLGGAGNTIY
TRBV5-4	many	TRBJ2-7	ASSPLPGAGGDEQY
TRBV25-1	NA	TRBJ1-1	ASTPLNTEAF
TRBV11-1	once	TRBJ2-7	ASHPDRNSYEQY
TRBV7-2	once	TRBJ1-2	ASSPSRQASYGYT
TRBV7-2	NA	TRBJ1-1	ASSLGREQKAF
TRBV18	NA	TRBJ2-7	ASSPEVPPSEQY
TRBV18	NA	TRBJ1-1	ASSPLSPWTANTEAF
TRBV5-8	NA	TRBJ2-1	ASSGLAGVNEQF
TRBV7-9	NA	TRBJ2-1	ASSSPRRQTYNEQF
TRBV28	NA	TRBJ1-2	ASSFSGMGYGYT
TRBV7-2	NA	TRBJ2-1	ASSLTSGRWGNEQF
TRBV30	NA	TRBJ2-7	AWSGGNYEQY
TRBV9	NA	TRBJ2-7	ASTKQDRAGEQY
TRBV10-2	NA	TRBJ1-5	ASRAVGGQPQH
TRBV25-1	NA	NA	ASSESPGAYEQY
TRBV7-2	NA	TRBJ1-1	ASSQRDRGWVTEAF
TRBV28	few	TRBJ1-2	ASSLSRAGYT
TRBV10-2	NA	TRBJ2-2	ASKAGDDTGELF
TRBV4-2	NA	TRBJ2-2	ASSQVGDPEVGELF
TRBV5-6	NA	TRBJ1-1	ASSPETGLANTEAF
TRBV7-3	NA	TRBJ1-1	ASSQTMNTEAF
TRBV6-5	few	TRBJ1-2	ASTRRDILDYGYT
TRBV19	NA	TRBJ1-5	ASSFRQGYSNQPQH
TRBV10-3	NA	TRBJ2-3	AIRGGLAGPDTQY